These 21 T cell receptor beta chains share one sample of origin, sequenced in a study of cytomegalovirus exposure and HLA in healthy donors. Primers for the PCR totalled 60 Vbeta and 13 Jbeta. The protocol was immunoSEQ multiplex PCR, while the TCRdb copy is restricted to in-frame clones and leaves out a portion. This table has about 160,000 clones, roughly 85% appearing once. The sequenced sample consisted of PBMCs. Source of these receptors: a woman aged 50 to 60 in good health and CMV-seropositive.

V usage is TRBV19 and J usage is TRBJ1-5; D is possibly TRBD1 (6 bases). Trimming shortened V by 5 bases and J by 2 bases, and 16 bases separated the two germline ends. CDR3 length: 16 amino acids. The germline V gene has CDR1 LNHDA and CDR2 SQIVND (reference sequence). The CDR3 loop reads CASSSNTGKGNQPQHF. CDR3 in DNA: TGTGCCAGTAGTTCCAATACAGGGAAGGGCAATCAGCCCCAGCATTTT.

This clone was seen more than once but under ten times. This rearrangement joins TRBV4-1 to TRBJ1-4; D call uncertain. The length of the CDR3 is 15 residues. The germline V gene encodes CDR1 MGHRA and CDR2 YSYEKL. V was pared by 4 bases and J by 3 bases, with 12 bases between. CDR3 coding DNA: TGCGCCAGCAGCCGCTACAGTAGCGCTAATGAAAAACTGTTTTTT. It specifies CASSRYSSANEKLFF.

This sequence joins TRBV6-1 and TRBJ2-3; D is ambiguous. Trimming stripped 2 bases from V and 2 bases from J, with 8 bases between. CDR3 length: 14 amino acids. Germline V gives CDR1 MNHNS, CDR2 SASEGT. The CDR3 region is CASSETQITDTQYF. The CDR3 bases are TGTGCCAGCAGTGAAACGCAGATCACAGATACGCAGTATTTT.

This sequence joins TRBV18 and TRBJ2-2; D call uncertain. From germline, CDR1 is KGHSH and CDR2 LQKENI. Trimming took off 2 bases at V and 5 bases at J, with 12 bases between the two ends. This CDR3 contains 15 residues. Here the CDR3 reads CASSPMTATTGELFF. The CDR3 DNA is TGTGCCAGCTCACCAATGACTGCGACTACCGGGGAGCTGTTTTTT.

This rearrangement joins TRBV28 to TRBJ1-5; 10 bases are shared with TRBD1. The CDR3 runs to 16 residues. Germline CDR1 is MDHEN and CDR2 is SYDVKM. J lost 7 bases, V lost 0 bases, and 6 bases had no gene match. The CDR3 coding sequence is TGTGCCAGCAGTTTATGGACAGGGGGCGCGTGGCAGCCCCAGCATTTT. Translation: CASSLWTGGAWQPQHF.

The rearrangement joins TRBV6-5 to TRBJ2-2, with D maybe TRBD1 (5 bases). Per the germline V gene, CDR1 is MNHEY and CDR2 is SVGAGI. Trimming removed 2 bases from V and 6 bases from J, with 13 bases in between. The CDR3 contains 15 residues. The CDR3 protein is CASSYPGRGSGELFF. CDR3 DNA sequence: TGTGCCAGCAGTTACCCGGGTAGGGGATCCGGGGAGCTGTTTTTT.

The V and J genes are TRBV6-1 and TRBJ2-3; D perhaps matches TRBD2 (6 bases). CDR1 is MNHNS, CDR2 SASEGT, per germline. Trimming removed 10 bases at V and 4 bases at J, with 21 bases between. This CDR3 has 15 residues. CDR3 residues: CATSRRQGGPDTQYF. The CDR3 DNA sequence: TGTGCCACCTCCAGGAGGCAGGGAGGCCCAGATACGCAGTATTTT.

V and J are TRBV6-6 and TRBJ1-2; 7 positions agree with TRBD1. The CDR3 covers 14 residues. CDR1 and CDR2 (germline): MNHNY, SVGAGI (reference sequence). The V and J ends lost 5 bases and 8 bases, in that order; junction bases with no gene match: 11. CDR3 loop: CASSTPGQSRGYTF. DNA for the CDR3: TGTGCCAGCAGTACTCCGGGACAGTCTCGCGGCTACACCTTC.

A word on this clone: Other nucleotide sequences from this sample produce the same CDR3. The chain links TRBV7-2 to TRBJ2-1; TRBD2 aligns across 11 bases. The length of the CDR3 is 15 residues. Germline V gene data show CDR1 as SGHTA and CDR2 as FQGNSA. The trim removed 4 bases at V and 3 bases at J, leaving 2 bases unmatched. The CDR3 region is CASSSTSGVYNEQFF. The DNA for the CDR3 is TGTGCCAGCAGCTCGACTAGCGGGGTCTACAATGAGCAGTTCTTC. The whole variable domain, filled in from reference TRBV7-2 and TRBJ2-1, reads GAGVSQSPSNKVTEKGKDVELRCDPISGHTALYWYRQSLGQGLEFLIYFQGNSAPDKSGLPSDRFSAERTGGSVSTLTIQRTQQEDSAVYLCASSSTSGVYNEQFFGPGTRLTVL.

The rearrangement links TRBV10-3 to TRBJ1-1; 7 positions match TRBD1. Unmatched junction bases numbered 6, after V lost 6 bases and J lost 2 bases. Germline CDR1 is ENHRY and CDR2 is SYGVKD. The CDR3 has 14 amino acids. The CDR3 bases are TGTGCCATCAGCCTAGGACAGGATAACACTGAAGCTTTCTTT. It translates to CAISLGQDNTEAFF.

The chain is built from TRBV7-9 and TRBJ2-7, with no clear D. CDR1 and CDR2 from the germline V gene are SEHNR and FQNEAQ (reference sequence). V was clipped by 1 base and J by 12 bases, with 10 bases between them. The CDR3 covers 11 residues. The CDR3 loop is CASSLDGKRYF. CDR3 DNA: TGTGCCAGCAGCTTAGACGGTAAGAGGTACTTC. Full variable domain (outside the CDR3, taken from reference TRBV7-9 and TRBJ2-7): DTGVSQNPRHKITKRGQNVTFRCDPISEHNRLYWYRQTLGQGPEFLTYFQNEAQLEKSRLLSDRFSAERPKGSFSTLEIQRTEQGDSAMYLCASSLDGKRYFGPGTRLTVT.

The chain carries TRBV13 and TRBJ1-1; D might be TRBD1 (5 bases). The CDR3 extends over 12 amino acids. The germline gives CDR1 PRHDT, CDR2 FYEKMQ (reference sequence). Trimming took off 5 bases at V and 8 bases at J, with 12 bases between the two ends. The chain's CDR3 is CASSTDRGEAFF. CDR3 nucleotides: TGTGCCAGCAGCACAGACAGAGGAGAAGCTTTCTTT.

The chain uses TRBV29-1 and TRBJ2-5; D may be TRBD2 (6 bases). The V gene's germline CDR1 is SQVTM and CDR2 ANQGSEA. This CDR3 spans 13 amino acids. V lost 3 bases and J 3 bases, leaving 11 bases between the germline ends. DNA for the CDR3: TGCAGCGTTGATATTAGCGGAGAAGAGACCCAGTACTTC. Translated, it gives CSVDISGEETQYF.

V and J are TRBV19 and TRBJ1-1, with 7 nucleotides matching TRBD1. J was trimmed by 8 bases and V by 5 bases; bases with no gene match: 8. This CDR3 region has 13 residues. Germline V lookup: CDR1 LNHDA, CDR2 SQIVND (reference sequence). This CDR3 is CASSGRQGAEAFF. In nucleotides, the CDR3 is TGTGCCAGTAGTGGGAGACAGGGCGCAGAAGCTTTCTTT.

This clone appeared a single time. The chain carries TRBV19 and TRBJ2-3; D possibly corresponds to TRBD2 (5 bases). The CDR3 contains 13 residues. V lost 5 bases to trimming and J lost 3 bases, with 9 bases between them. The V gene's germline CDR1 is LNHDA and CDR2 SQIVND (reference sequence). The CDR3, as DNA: TGTGCCAGTAGTGGTGAGGGAACAGATACGCAGTATTTT. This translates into CASSGEGTDTQYF.

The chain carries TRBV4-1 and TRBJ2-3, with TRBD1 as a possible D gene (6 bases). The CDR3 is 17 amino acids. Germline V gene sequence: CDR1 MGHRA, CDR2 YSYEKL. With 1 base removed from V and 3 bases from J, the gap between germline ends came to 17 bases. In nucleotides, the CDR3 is TGCGCCAGCAGCCAAGCTCCGACAGGCAGAGGTACAGATACGCAGTATTTT. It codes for CASSQAPTGRGTDTQYF.

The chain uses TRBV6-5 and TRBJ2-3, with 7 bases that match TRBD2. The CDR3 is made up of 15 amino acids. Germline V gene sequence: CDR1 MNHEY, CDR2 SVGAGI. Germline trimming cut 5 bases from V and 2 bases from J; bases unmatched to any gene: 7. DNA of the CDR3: TGTGCCAGCAGTCTTCTTGGGGGGGACACAGATACGCAGTATTTT. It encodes CASSLLGGDTDTQYF.

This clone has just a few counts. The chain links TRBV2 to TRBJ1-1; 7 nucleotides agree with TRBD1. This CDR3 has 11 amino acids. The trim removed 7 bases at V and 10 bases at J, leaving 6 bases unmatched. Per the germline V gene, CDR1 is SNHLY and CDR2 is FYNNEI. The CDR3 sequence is CASTKDRRAFF. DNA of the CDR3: TGTGCCAGCACCAAGGACAGGAGAGCTTTCTTT. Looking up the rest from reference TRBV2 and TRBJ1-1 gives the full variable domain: EPEVTQTPSHQVTQMGQEVILRCVPISNHLYFYWYRQILGQKVEFLVSFYNNEISEKSEIFDDQFSVERPDGSNFTLKIRSTKLEDSAMYFCASTKDRRAFFGQGTRLTVV.

CDR3 nucleotide sequence: TGCAGCGTTAAAGGACAAGATAGCAATCAGCCCCAGCATTTT. This sequence encodes CSVKGQDSNQPQHF. The chain joins TRBV29-1 to TRBJ1-5, with a tentative D call TRBD1 (5 bases). Looked up from germline, CDR1 is SQVTM and CDR2 is ANQGSEA. V was shortened by 5 bases and J by 0 bases, with 11 bases between the two germline ends. This CDR3 is built from 14 residues.

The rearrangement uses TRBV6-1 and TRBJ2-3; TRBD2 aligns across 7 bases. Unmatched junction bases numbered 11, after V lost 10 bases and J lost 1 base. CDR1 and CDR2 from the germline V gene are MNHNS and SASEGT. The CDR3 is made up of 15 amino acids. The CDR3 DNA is TGTGCCACCAAACAAGGGGCGGGGGGCACAGATACGCAGTATTTT. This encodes CATKQGAGGTDTQYF.

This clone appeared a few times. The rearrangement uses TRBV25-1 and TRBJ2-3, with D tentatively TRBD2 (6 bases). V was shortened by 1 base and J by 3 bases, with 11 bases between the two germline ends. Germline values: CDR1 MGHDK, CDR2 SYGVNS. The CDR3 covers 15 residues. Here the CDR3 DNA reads TGTGCCAGCAGTGAATTTGGTAGCGGAACAGATACGCAGTATTTT. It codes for CASSEFGSGTDTQYF. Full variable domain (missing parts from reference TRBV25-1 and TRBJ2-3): EADIYQTPRYLVIGTGKKITLECSQTMGHDKMYWYQQDPGMELHLIHYSYGVNSTEKGDLSSESTVSRIRTEHFPLTLESARPSHTSQYLCASSEFGSGTDTQYFGPGTRLTVL.